These 24 T cell receptor beta chains were all obtained from the same sample, sequenced in a study of T cells after yellow fever vaccination. TCRdb re-called the 5' RACE reads with MiXCR, one entry per CDR3 protein. The table includes some 550,000 distinct CDR3 sequences, roughly 21% detected once. Specimen: PBMCs, collected 15 days after the yellow fever booster vaccination. These receptor sequences come from a man aged 25-45 years who received the YFV17D yellow fever vaccine.

The table lists this clonotype with a few counts. This chain connects TRBV6-1 to TRBJ2-7, with 9 bases that match TRBD2. The CDR3 loop spans 15 amino acids. V shed 2 bases, J shed 4 bases, and the junction held 6 bases outside the gene matches. Germline V CDR1 and CDR2: MNHNS, SASEGT. DNA for the CDR3: TGTGCCAGCAGTGAATATGGCGGGAGGGGGTACGAGCAGTACTTC. Its translation is CASSEYGGRGYEQYF.

Points on this clonotype: The germline gene is not matched at one end of the junction; a read error may be the cause. The rearrangement joins TRBV6-1 to TRBJ2-5, with 12 bases lining up with TRBD1. The CDR3 spans 13 residues. Germline lookup yields CDR1 MNHNS and CDR2 SASEGT. CDR3 sequence: CASRSGTGGEIWF. For the CDR3, the DNA is TGTGCCAGCAGATCCGGGACAGGGGGCGAAATTTGGTTC.

The chain has TRBV10-1 and TRBJ2-7; 12 positions agree with TRBD1. Germline V gives CDR1 WNHNN, CDR2 SYGVQD (reference sequence). The CDR3 runs 16 residues. After removal of 10 bases from V and 3 bases from J, the junction contained 13 bases not matched to a gene. The DNA for the CDR3 is TGCGCCATTTCCTACCACGGGACAGGGGGCATCTACGAGCAGTACTTC. Translation gives CAISYHGTGGIYEQYF.

The chain has TRBV12-3 or TRBV12-4 and TRBJ2-7; D may be TRBD2 (5 bases). The CDR3 length is 12 residues. Trimming left V 6 bases short and J 6 bases short, with 12 bases between. In nucleotides, the CDR3 is TGTGCCAGCAGAATCGAGGGCCCCGAGCAGTACTTC. Its translation: CASRIEGPEQYF.

The V call is TRBV20-1, the J call TRBJ2-7; no clear D. V dropped 1 base and J dropped 4 bases, with 2 bases sitting between them. CDR1 is DFQATT, CDR2 SNEGSKA, per germline (reference sequence). The CDR3 has 10 residues. The CDR3 here is CSARGYEQYF. CDR3 DNA sequence: TGCAGTGCTAGAGGATACGAGCAGTACTTC.

This clonotype was counted between two and nine times. The gene calls are TRBV4-3 and TRBJ2-1; weak D call: TRBD2 (6 bases). The CDR3 contains 16 residues. Trimming pared 0 bases from V and 1 base from J, leaving 10 bases between. CDR1 and CDR2 (germline): LGHNA, YSLEER. The CDR3 reads CASSQDRGTSYNEQFF. Written as DNA, the CDR3 is TGCGCCAGCAGCCAAGATCGGGGGACTTCCTACAATGAGCAGTTCTTC.

Only a few counts were recorded for this clonotype. The chain employs TRBV7-9 and TRBJ2-1; 7 positions agree with TRBD2. The germline gives CDR1 SEHNR, CDR2 FQNEAQ (reference sequence). V dropped 9 bases and J dropped 4; count of bases not matched to a gene: 15. CDR3 length: 16 amino acids. The CDR3 here is CASVSLAAPNYNEQFF. The CDR3, as DNA: TGTGCCAGTGTTTCCCTAGCGGCGCCCAATTACAATGAGCAGTTCTTC. Based on the CDR3 plus reference TRBV7-9 and TRBJ2-1, the full variable domain is DTGVSQNPRHKITKRGQNVTFRCDPISEHNRLYWYRQTLGQGPEFLTYFQNEAQLEKSRLLSDRFSAERPKGSFSTLEIQRTEQGDSAMYLCASVSLAAPNYNEQFFGPGTRLTVL.

This clonotype was counted between two and nine times. The chain links TRBV28 to TRBJ1-5; D call uncertain. Trimming removed 7 bases from V and 4 bases from J, with 5 bases in between. Germline V CDR1 and CDR2: MDHEN, SYDVKM. This CDR3 has 11 residues. The CDR3 sequence is CASMGNQPQHF. The CDR3 DNA sequence: TGTGCCAGCATGGGGAATCAGCCCCAGCATTTT.

The gene calls are TRBV12-3 or TRBV12-4 and TRBJ1-3; D gene ambiguous. Trimming took 4 bases from V and 2 from J, leaving 12 bases between them. The CDR3 runs to 15 residues. In nucleotides, the CDR3 is TGTGCCAGCAGTTCCCTGGCTGGGACTGGAAACACCATATATTTT. It codes for CASSSLAGTGNTIYF.

The gene calls are TRBV20-1 and TRBJ1-2, with D possibly TRBD1 on 6 matching bases. The CDR3 is 14 residues long. The germline V and J ends were trimmed by 1 base and 5 bases, with 14 bases remaining between them. Per the germline V gene, CDR1 is DFQATT and CDR2 is SNEGSKA (reference sequence). The CDR3 spells CSARARTVQYGYTF. The DNA for the CDR3 is TGCAGTGCTAGAGCGCGGACAGTTCAGTATGGCTACACCTTC.

The rearrangement joins TRBV29-1 to TRBJ2-7; D is ambiguous. This CDR3 region has 11 residues. Germline V gene sequence: CDR1 SQVTM, CDR2 ANQGSEA. V lost 1 base to trimming and J lost 5 bases, with 6 bases between them. Here the CDR3 DNA reads TGCAGCGTTGAAGTCGTGGACGAGCAGTACTTC. Residues: CSVEVVDEQYF.

This clonotype showed up just a few times. The chain joins TRBV7-9 to TRBJ1-3; the D is unclear. Per germline, CDR1 SEHNR and CDR2 FQNEAQ (reference sequence). Trimming shortened V by 6 bases and J by 8 bases, and 11 bases separated the two germline ends. The CDR3 sequence is 12 residues long. The CDR3 here is CASRGVADTIYF. The CDR3 DNA reads TGTGCCAGCAGGGGTGTAGCAGACACCATATATTTT. The full variable domain, with the rest looked up from reference TRBV7-9 and TRBJ1-3, is DTGVSQNPRHKITKRGQNVTFRCDPISEHNRLYWYRQTLGQGPEFLTYFQNEAQLEKSRLLSDRFSAERPKGSFSTLEIQRTEQGDSAMYLCASRGVADTIYFGEGSWLTVV.

The chain employs TRBV5-1 and TRBJ1-4; D is perhaps TRBD1 (5 bases). This CDR3 is built from 14 residues. With 7 bases removed from V and 0 bases from J, the gap between germline ends came to 10 bases. CDR1 and CDR2 (germline): SGHRS, YFSETQ. In nucleotides, the CDR3 is TGCGCCAGCGGACGACAGTCAACTAATGAAAAACTGTTTTTT. Protein product: CASGRQSTNEKLFF.

This clonotype was detected a few times. The CDR3 DNA reads as TGTGCCAGTAGAGGATATCAGTTGTCTGGGGCCAACGTCCTGACTTTC. Translating gives CASRGYQLSGANVLTF. This sequence joins TRBV19 and TRBJ2-6; D gene uncertain. CDR1 LNHDA and CDR2 SQIVND come from the germline V gene (reference sequence). The CDR3 loop spans 16 amino acids. V was cut by 6 bases and J by 1 base, with 13 bases left in between.

This clonotype was seen a handful of times. V is TRBV6-2 or TRBV6-3 and J is TRBJ2-2; either TRBD1 or TRBD2 may supply D (5 bases each). Trimming pared 1 base from V and 4 bases from J, leaving 22 bases between. The V gene's germline CDR1 is MNHEY and CDR2 SVGEGT. The CDR3 extends over 19 amino acids. The CDR3 region is CASSYFSRTRDLSTGELFF. The CDR3 nucleotides read TGTGCCAGCAGTTACTTCAGTCGGACAAGGGACCTTAGCACCGGGGAGCTGTTTTTT.

This clonotype was detected only a few times. The chain uses TRBV5-1 and TRBJ2-7, with 7 bases identical to TRBD1. Germline V gene sequence: CDR1 SGHRS, CDR2 YFSETQ. This CDR3 spans 14 amino acids. Losses at the gene ends were 4 bases for V and 3 bases for J; bases not matched to a gene: 7. The CDR3 spells CASSRTGTVYEQYF. DNA for the CDR3: TGCGCCAGCAGCCGAACCGGGACAGTCTACGAGCAGTACTTC.

This clonotype was seen only a few times. The chain combines TRBV11-2 with TRBJ2-7, with a tentative D call TRBD1 (5 bases). Germline-derived CDR1 and CDR2 are SGHAT and FQNNGV. V was trimmed by 0 bases and J by 7 bases, leaving 13 bases between them. The CDR3 covers 14 residues. CDR3 region: CASSLETRAREQYF. The CDR3 DNA is TGTGCCAGCAGCTTAGAGACCAGGGCGAGGGAGCAGTACTTC.

This clonotype appeared a few times. J is TRBJ2-3 and V is TRBV18; 8 nucleotides align to TRBD2. Germline V gene lookup returns CDR1 KGHSH and CDR2 LQKENI. The CDR3 spans 17 residues. V lost 3 bases, J lost 6 bases, and 14 bases stayed unmatched. The CDR3 sequence: CASSPNLGREEADTQYF. The CDR3 nucleotides read TGTGCCAGCTCACCGAATTTAGGGCGGGAGGAGGCGGATACGCAGTATTTT.

This clonotype occurred many times. The rearrangement uses TRBV2 and TRBJ2-1; 9 bases match TRBD2. Germline CDR1 and CDR2: SNHLY and FYNNEI. This CDR3 has 15 amino acids. Trimming cost V 8 bases and J 9 bases; bases outside gene matches: 14. The CDR3 DNA sequence: TGTGCCAGCGGAGTCGGACGCGGGAGGGATCCTGAGCAGTTCTTC. This encodes CASGVGRGRDPEQFF.

This clonotype was seen a few times. The chain recombines TRBV6-5 with TRBJ2-2, with 12 bases fitting TRBD2. Germline V lookup: CDR1 MNHEY, CDR2 SVGAGI. V lost 3 bases, J lost 5 bases, and 1 base stayed unmatched. The CDR3 has 15 amino acids. CDR3 in DNA: TGTGCCAGCAGTTATACTAGCGGGGGGACCGGGGAGCTGTTTTTT. As protein: CASSYTSGGTGELFF.

This chain connects TRBV20-1 to TRBJ2-5; TRBD2 matches at 9 bases. With 4 bases clipped from V and 4 bases from J, the junction kept 16 bases outside the gene matches. CDR3 size: 17 residues. CDR1 is DFQATT, CDR2 SNEGSKA, per germline (reference sequence). The CDR3 DNA follows: TGCAGTGCTATCCAGGGTAGCGGGAGAGGTTGGGTAGAGACCCAGTACTTC. Translated, it gives CSAIQGSGRGWVETQYF.

The V gene is TRBV10-3, the J gene TRBJ2-5; D not certain. Germline V gives CDR1 ENHRY, CDR2 SYGVKD. CDR3 size: 14 residues. The ends were cut back, 5 bases at V and 2 bases at J, with 12 bases in the middle. The CDR3 loop reads CAISMAEKQETQYF. In nucleotides, the CDR3 is TGTGCCATCAGTATGGCGGAAAAGCAAGAGACCCAGTACTTC.

This clonotype was detected a few times. The CDR3 DNA reads as TGTGCCAGCAGTGAAGGAGCAGGGGGCCCGAATCCCCTCCACTTT. This codes for CASSEGAGGPNPLHF. The gene calls are TRBV2 and TRBJ1-6; 8 bases are a match to TRBD1. The germline V gene encodes CDR1 SNHLY and CDR2 FYNNEI. CDR3 length equals 15 residues. Losses at the gene ends were 1 base for V and 13 bases for J; bases not matched to a gene: 9.

The chain employs TRBV20-1 and TRBJ2-3; 11 bases agree with TRBD2. V lost 2 bases and J lost 0; bases outside the gene matches: 1. The CDR3 has 15 residues. Per the germline V gene, CDR1 is DFQATT and CDR2 is SNEGSKA (reference sequence). The CDR3 DNA sequence: TGCAGTGCTAGATGGACTAGCGGGAGCACAGATACGCAGTATTTT. This gives the protein CSARWTSGSTDTQYF.